The T cell receptor (beta chain) under discussion was sequenced for a study of PD-L1 blockade in urothelial cancer. Study-wide background: Analyzed time points were 3 weeks (second dose) and 6 weeks after therapy began. Specimens of blood held a median count of about 150,000 T cells.

Regarding time point: peripheral blood 6 weeks after treatment start. Patients' urothelial carcinoma was locally advanced or metastatic. Regarding this clone: Its antigen is still unknown.

Trimming removed 4 bases at V and 4 bases at J, with 19 bases between. CDR1 is SGHRS, CDR2 YFSETQ, per germline. This CDR3 spans 16 amino acids. Assay used: immunoSEQ multiplex PCR; TCRdb lists only in-frame clones, some missing. The table includes around 69,000 clones, 85% to 95% detected once. General study findings and limits: Patients who had durable benefit saw their tumor-associated blood clones expand more at 3 weeks.

The material sequenced was PBMCs, taken around atezolizumab (anti-PD-L1) treatment. This rearrangement joins TRBV5-1 to TRBJ2-3; D is possibly TRBD1 (6 bases). This sequence was found in a woman older than 75 with urothelial cancer. This CDR3 reads CASSQDVVRGADTQYF. The CDR3 DNA follows: TGCGCCAGCAGCCAAGACGTTGTCAGGGGTGCAGATACGCAGTATTTT.